One sample yielded the 12 T cell receptor beta chains listed below, sequenced in a study of blood T cell repertoires in COVID-19. Libraries were prepared by immunoSEQ multiplex PCR; TCRdb keeps only in-frame clonotypes and omits some of them. The table includes roughly 500,000 clones, roughly 89% detected once. Sample: peripheral blood. The receptors were sampled from a man between 18 and 35 years old with COVID-19, enrolled during active disease.

On this clone itself: Distinct nucleotide sequences in the sample also encode this CDR3. The J gene is TRBJ1-5, the V gene TRBV19; no clear D. This CDR3 comprises 15 residues. The germline V and J ends were trimmed by 3 bases and 2 bases, with 11 bases remaining between them. Germline V CDR1 and CDR2: LNHDA, SQIVND (reference sequence). The CDR3 DNA sequence: TGTGCCAGTAGTATTGGGTCTAGAGGCAATCAGCCCCAGCATTTT. Its translation is CASSIGSRGNQPQHF.

V and J are TRBV5-5 and TRBJ2-7, with TRBD1 identical over 9 bases. This CDR3 has 15 residues. Germline V lookup: CDR1 SGHKS, CDR2 YYEKEE (reference sequence). Trimming took 2 bases from V and 4 from J; bases not matched to a gene: 7. CDR3 DNA: TGTGCCAGCAGCTTCTCTTCCGGGACAGGGTACGAGCAGTACTTC. Residues: CASSFSSGTGYEQYF.

Details on this clone: This may come from a read error, since a much larger clone is one base off. This chain joins TRBV9 and TRBJ2-3; D remains ambiguous. CDR3 length: 11 amino acids. Per the germline V gene, CDR1 is SGDLS and CDR2 is YYNGEE. The germline V and J ends were trimmed by 4 bases and 6 bases, with 6 bases remaining between them. In DNA, the CDR3 is TGTGCCAGCAGCCGCCGGGATACGCAGTATTTT. This sequence encodes CASSRRDTQYF.

This chain connects TRBV28 to TRBJ2-7, with 13 nucleotides matching TRBD2. This CDR3 contains 16 residues. The germline V gene encodes CDR1 MDHEN and CDR2 SYDVKM. The V gene end was trimmed by 1 base and the J gene end by 5 bases; junction bases not matched to a gene: 5. The CDR3 is CASSLSGLAGDHEQYF. The CDR3 bases are TGTGCCAGCAGTTTATCCGGACTAGCGGGAGACCACGAGCAGTACTTC.

This chain connects TRBV10-1 to TRBJ1-3, with a tentative D call TRBD1 (6 bases). Per the germline V gene, CDR1 is WNHNN and CDR2 is SYGVQD (reference sequence). The V end was cut by 3 bases, the J end by 0 bases, with 12 bases between. This CDR3 contains 16 residues. DNA for the CDR3: TGCGCCAGCAGTGACACAGGGCTTAGCTCTGGAAACACCATATATTTT. Amino acids: CASSDTGLSSGNTIYF.

The chain recombines TRBV6-5 with TRBJ2-2; D is perhaps TRBD1 (6 bases). V was cut by 6 bases and J by 3 bases, with 14 bases left in between. CDR1 and CDR2 from the germline V gene are MNHEY and SVGAGI. The length of the CDR3 is 15 residues. The CDR3 is CASRVGQIDTGELFF. CDR3 sequence (DNA): TGTGCCAGCAGGGTTGGACAGATCGACACCGGGGAGCTGTTTTTT.

This clone was seen once. V and J are TRBV5-6 and TRBJ2-1; 7 bases align to TRBD2. The CDR3 is made up of 15 amino acids. Germline trimming cut 0 bases from V and 5 bases from J; bases unmatched to any gene: 5. Germline V CDR1 and CDR2: SGHDT, YYEEEE. CDR3 sequence: CASSLVGGLHNEQFF. CDR3 DNA sequence: TGTGCCAGCAGCTTGGTGGGAGGGCTTCACAATGAGCAGTTCTTC.

This sequence joins TRBV11-1 and TRBJ1-2; D call uncertain. The CDR3 totals 14 residues. V lost 1 base to trimming and J lost 6 bases, with 12 bases between them. CDR1 is SGHAT, CDR2 FQDESV, per germline (reference sequence). As DNA, the CDR3 is TGTGCCAGCAGCTTAGACGATGGCGGGGATGGCTACACCTTC. Encoded protein: CASSLDDGGDGYTF.

The V and J genes are TRBV24-1 and TRBJ2-7, with a tentative D call TRBD2 (6 bases). V shed 3 bases and J shed 3 bases, with 14 bases lying between them. The CDR3 is 15 amino acids. In germline, CDR1 is KGHDR, CDR2 SFDVKD. The CDR3 nucleotides are TGTGCCACCAGTGATACCCGGGAGTCCTACTACGAGCAGTACTTC. This translates into CATSDTRESYYEQYF.

The CDR3 DNA sequence: TGCAGCGTTGAGCGGCGACTCATGAACACTGAAGCTTTCTTT. Translated: CSVERRLMNTEAFF. This rearrangement joins TRBV29-1 to TRBJ1-1; D unclear. The germline V and J ends were trimmed by 3 bases and 0 bases, with 11 bases remaining between them. The CDR3 totals 14 residues. Germline CDR1 is SQVTM and CDR2 is ANQGSEA.

The chain is built from TRBV6-5 and TRBJ2-5; 8 positions agree with TRBD1. The CDR3 sequence is 15 residues long. Germline V gene data show CDR1 as MNHEY and CDR2 as SVGAGI. Trimming removed 1 base from V and 5 bases from J; junction bases left unmatched: 6. CDR3 nucleotides: TGTGCCAGCAGTTACTTCGCAGGGGGCACGGAGACCCAGTACTTC. Amino acid sequence: CASSYFAGGTETQYF.

The gene calls are TRBV5-1 and TRBJ1-1; TRBD1 matches 8 bases. Per the germline V gene, CDR1 is SGHRS and CDR2 is YFSETQ. V was clipped by 0 bases and J by 6 bases; unmatched bases: 1. The CDR3 spans 13 residues. The CDR3 reads CASSLVQGAEAFF. The CDR3 coding sequence is TGCGCCAGCAGCTTGGTACAGGGGGCTGAAGCTTTCTTT.